What follows describes a single T cell receptor beta chain. This sample is part of a study of OX40 agonist ivuxolimab in advanced cancers. Trimming stripped 7 bases from V and 0 bases from J, with 13 bases between. The CDR3 spans 15 residues. Germline V gene data show CDR1 as MNHEY and CDR2 as SVGAGI. Profiled with immunoSEQ multiplex PCR; TCRdb holds only in-frame clones, not every one. The sample shows under 80,000 clones, about 88% of them seen only once. Material: CD4+ or CD8+ T cells sorted from blood, obtained in a trial of the OX40 agonist ivuxolimab. The sequence derives from an adult with an advanced solid tumor such as melanoma, head and neck, liver or kidney cancer. This chain joins TRBV6-5 and TRBJ1-5, with D unclear. Written as DNA, the CDR3 is TGTGCCAGCATTCAACCCGGGTTTAGCAATCAGCCCCAGCATTTT. Its translation: CASIQPGFSNQPQHF.